Listed below are T cell receptor beta chains from one sample, sequenced in a study of regulatory T cells in long-lasting Graves disease. TCRdb itself ran the multiplex PCR reads through MiXCR, one entry per CDR3 protein. Counted here are under 500,000 distinct CDR3 sequences, less than 25% occurring once; the ten biggest clones make up 6.5% to 10%. This specimen consisted of peripheral blood mononuclear cells (PBMCs), obtained when the disease was refractory, from a patient treated with antithyroid drugs. Every receptor here comes from a female donor with Graves disease. Each CDR3 is given with its conserved first and last residue. The D gene is left open where the match is weak. Clone size is not always given. Where it is, it says once, few, many or a class for expanded clones.

j_call	v_call	clone_size	d_call	cdr3_aa	cdr3_nt
TRBJ1-2	TRBV12-3/TRBV12-4	few	.	CASSLELSVLNYGYTF	TGTGCCAGCAGTTTAGAGTTGAGTGTGCTTAACTATGGCTACACCTTC
TRBJ2-7	TRBV9	few	TRBD1	CASSVDSRQGVREQYF	TGTGCCAGCAGCGTAGATTCCAGGCAGGGGGTACGCGAGCAGTACTTC
TRBJ1-1	TRBV7-3	few	TRBD1	CASSPGTGINTEAFF	TGTGCCAGCAGCCCCGGGACAGGGATTAACACTGAAGCTTTCTTT
TRBJ1-2	TRBV30	many	.	CAWSVRGFGYTF	TGTGCCTGGAGTGTACGGGGATTCGGCTACACCTTC
TRBJ2-6	TRBV11-2	many	TRBD2	CASSLVRKRGRSGANVLTF	TGTGCCAGCAGCTTAGTTAGGAAGCGGGGAAGATCTGGGGCCAACGTCCTGACTTTC
TRBJ1-1	TRBV10-3	few	.	CAIRPDGNTEAFF	TGTGCCATCAGACCTGACGGGAACACTGAAGCTTTCTTT
TRBJ2-5	TRBV5-4	many	TRBD1	CASSSRGHGETQYF	TGTGCCAGCAGCTCCAGGGGGCACGGAGAGACCCAGTACTTC
TRBJ2-7	TRBV29-1	few	.	CSDQRWRYEQYF	TGCAGCGACCAAAGGTGGAGATACGAGCAGTACTTC
TRBJ2-7	TRBV14	.	TRBD2	CASSQLAGYEQYF	TGTGCCAGCAGCCAACTAGCGGGGTACGAGCAGTACTTC
TRBJ1-2	TRBV20-1	.	.	CSARDMGDYGYTF	TGCAGTGCTAGAGATATGGGGGACTATGGCTACACCTTC
TRBJ2-5	TRBV27	many	.	CASSYSPGWETQYF	TGTGCCAGCAGCTACTCCCCAGGGTGGGAGACCCAGTACTTC
TRBJ1-2	TRBV6-5	many	.	CASSYRASDYGYTF	TGTGCCAGCAGTTACCGTGCCTCCGACTATGGCTACACCTTC
TRBJ2-7	TRBV9	.	.	CASSGLFRPYEQYF	TGTGCCAGCAGCGGGCTCTTCCGCCCCTACGAGCAGTACTTC
TRBJ2-6	TRBV11-2	.	.	CASSRAGSTSGASVLTF	TGTGCCAGCAGCCGGGCAGGGTCCACCTCTGGGGCCAGCGTCCTGACTTTC
TRBJ1-5	TRBV19	few	TRBD1	CASSSGQYNQPQHF	TGTGCCAGTAGTTCGGGACAGTACAATCAGCCCCAGCATTTT
TRBJ2-3	TRBV19	few	TRBD1	CASSIGTGLSTDTQYF	TGTGCCAGTAGTATTGGGACAGGGCTTAGCACAGATACGCAGTATTTT
TRBJ2-2	TRBV27	many	TRBD2	CASSLSGRRTGELFF	TGTGCCAGCAGCTTGTCCGGGAGGAGGACCGGGGAGCTGTTTTTT
TRBJ2-7	TRBV12-3/TRBV12-4	.	.	CASRGTGHEQYF	TGTGCCAGCAGGGGAACAGGTCACGAGCAGTACTTC
TRBJ1-4	TRBV28	many	.	CAGSGGVNEKLFF	TGTGCCGGGAGTGGGGGCGTTAATGAAAAACTGTTTTTT
TRBJ2-7	TRBV27	many	.	CATVSGEQYF	TGTGCCACCGTGTCAGGGGAGCAGTACTTC
TRBJ2-7	TRBV25-1	many	.	CASSETGSYEQYF	TGTGCCAGCAGTGAAACAGGCTCCTACGAGCAGTACTTC
TRBJ1-2	TRBV27	many	TRBD1	CASKVGTGSYGYTF	TGTGCCAGCAAAGTAGGGACAGGGTCCTATGGCTACACCTTC
TRBJ2-7	TRBV28	.	.	CASSTTLKQYF	TGTGCCAGCAGTACCACTCTTAAGCAGTACTTC
TRBJ1-5	TRBV5-1	few	TRBD1	CASSRGTGSFQPQHF	TGCGCCAGCAGCCGAGGGACAGGGTCTTTTCAGCCCCAGCATTTT
TRBJ2-7	TRBV12-3/TRBV12-4	many	.	CASSYPFGDGADEQYF	TGTGCCAGCAGTTACCCCTTTGGGGACGGCGCCGACGAGCAGTACTTC
TRBJ2-7	TRBV6-1	.	.	CASSGAREQYF	TGTGCCAGCAGTGGGGCGAGAGAGCAGTACTTC
TRBJ2-1	TRBV9	.	.	CASSTYSGDNEQFF	TGTGCCAGCAGTACATACTCGGGAGACAATGAGCAGTTCTTC
TRBJ2-7	TRBV4-1	.	TRBD2	CASSRPGGAGEQYF	TGCGCCAGCAGCCGGCCGGGGGGGGCGGGCGAGCAGTACTTC
TRBJ1-1	TRBV6-2/TRBV6-3	many	TRBD1	CASSYDHRGMNTEAFF	TGTGCCAGCAGTTACGACCACAGGGGTATGAACACTGAAGCTTTCTTT
TRBJ2-3	TRBV28	many	.	CASTPGGGRSTDTQYF	TGTGCCAGCACCCCCGGGGGCGGCAGAAGCACAGATACGCAGTATTTT
TRBJ1-5	TRBV5-1	few	.	CASSLGDHGGNQPQHF	TGCGCCAGCAGCTTAGGAGACCATGGGGGCAATCAGCCCCAGCATTTT
TRBJ1-2	TRBV12-3/TRBV12-4	many	.	CASSPGGDWSYGYTF	TGTGCCAGCAGCCCTGGAGGGGACTGGAGCTATGGCTACACCTTC
TRBJ2-7	TRBV30	.	TRBD1	CAWNTGGFEQYF	TGTGCCTGGAATACAGGGGGCTTCGAGCAGTACTTC
TRBJ1-5	TRBV19	.	.	CASSIVGLDNQPQHF	TGTGCCAGTAGTATAGTGGGTCTGGACAATCAGCCCCAGCATTTT
TRBJ1-1	TRBV28	many	.	CASSFSEAFF	TGTGCCAGCAGTTTTTCTGAAGCTTTCTTT
TRBJ1-4	TRBV15	.	.	CATSRGGARATNEKLFF	TGTGCCACCAGCAGAGGCGGGGCCCGTGCAACTAATGAAAAACTGTTTTTT
TRBJ1-2	TRBV7-9	few	.	CASSPNHGYTF	TGTGCCAGCAGCCCCAACCATGGCTACACCTTC
TRBJ2-3	TRBV11-2	.	.	CASSLDSPPTDTQYF	TGTGCCAGCAGCTTAGATAGTCCACCCACAGATACGCAGTATTTT
TRBJ2-2	TRBV12-3/TRBV12-4	.	TRBD1	CASSSRGQKGTGELFF	TGTGCCAGCAGTTCCCGGGGACAGAAAGGGACCGGGGAGCTGTTTTTT
TRBJ2-1	TRBV10-3	.	.	CAISGADSWNEQFF	TGTGCCATCAGTGGAGCGGATTCTTGGAATGAGCAGTTCTTC
TRBJ1-5	TRBV27	many	.	CASSFGAGAQPQHF	TGTGCCAGCAGCTTTGGGGCAGGAGCTCAGCCCCAGCATTTT